These T cell receptor beta chains were read from a single sample in a study of cytomegalovirus exposure and HLA in healthy donors. Repertoires were generated with immunoSEQ multiplex PCR, while TCRdb's copy carries only in-frame clones and drops some. Among approximately 150,000 clones listed, around two thirds were seen once. Source material: PBMCs. All receptors come from a young woman in good health and CMV-seronegative. CDR3s include the opening cysteine and the closing phenylalanine or tryptophan. The order of the fields is V gene, clone size, J gene, D gene, CDR3 length, CDR3 DNA, CDR3 protein. A D gene is named only where the DNA matches it firmly. Clone size is shown for a subset of rows, as once, few, many or a class of expanded clone.

>TRBV7-6|few|TRBJ1-2|TRBD1|14
TGTGCCAGCAGCTTCGGGACAGAGAACTATGGCTACACCTTC
CASSFGTENYGYTF
>TRBV25-1|-|TRBJ1-2|TRBD1|15
TGTGCCAGCAGGGGGGACAGGGGCCGTATTAAGGGCTACACCTTC
CASRGDRGRIKGYTF
>TRBV7-3|once|TRBJ2-1|TRBD2|15
TGTGCCAGCAGTCGAGCGGGGGGCCCTTACAATGAGCAGTTCTTC
CASSRAGGPYNEQFF
>TRBV4-3|-|TRBJ2-7|-|14
TGCGCCAGCAGCCAAGACAGGGCCGGCTACGAGCAGTACTTC
CASSQDRAGYEQYF
>TRBV5-6|-|TRBJ2-4|TRBD2|17
TGTGCCAGCAGCTTGGCCAGGCGGGGGGCCGCCAAAAACATTCAGTACTTC
CASSLARRGAAKNIQYF
>TRBV9|-|TRBJ2-1|-|14
TGTGCCAGCAGCCCGACCGGAGGGTACAATGAGCAGTTCTTC
CASSPTGGYNEQFF
>TRBV6-4|few|TRBJ1-1|-|13
TGTGCCAGCAGTCGCCAGGAGAACACTGAAGCTTTCTTT
CASSRQENTEAFF
>TRBV7-2|-|TRBJ1-1|TRBD1|15
TGTGCCAGCAGCTATTCAAGGACAGGTGTCACTGAAGCTTTCTTT
CASSYSRTGVTEAFF
>TRBV6-5|once|TRBJ1-5|-|15
TGTGCCAGCAGTTACTCAGCCAGGGGCAATCAGCCCCAGCATTTT
CASSYSARGNQPQHF
>TRBV4-3|-|TRBJ2-1|TRBD2|16
TGCGCCAGCAGCCAAAGCGGGAGGTTTAGGGAAGATGAGCAGTTCTTC
CASSQSGRFREDEQFF
>TRBV19|-|TRBJ2-3|-|16
TGTGCCAGTAGTATTCTCGCGGGGGCTCGGGCAGATACGCAGTATTTT
CASSILAGARADTQYF
>TRBV10-2|-|TRBJ1-2|-|15
TGCGCCAGCAGTGAGTCGAAGGGTAGGGGTCTTGGCTACACCTTC
CASSESKGRGLGYTF
>TRBV4-1|-|TRBJ2-4|TRBD1|17
TGCGCCAGCAGCCAAGATATACAGGGGGCACCAAAAAACATTCAGTACTTC
CASSQDIQGAPKNIQYF
>TRBV28|-|TRBJ2-3|TRBD1|16
TGTGCCAGCAGTTCAGGGACAGCCGCCGGGGCAGATACGCAGTATTTT
CASSSGTAAGADTQYF
>TRBV28|-|TRBJ2-1|-|15
TGTGCCAGCAGCCTCTTAGGAGCCTCCTACAATGAGCAGTTCTTC
CASSLLGASYNEQFF